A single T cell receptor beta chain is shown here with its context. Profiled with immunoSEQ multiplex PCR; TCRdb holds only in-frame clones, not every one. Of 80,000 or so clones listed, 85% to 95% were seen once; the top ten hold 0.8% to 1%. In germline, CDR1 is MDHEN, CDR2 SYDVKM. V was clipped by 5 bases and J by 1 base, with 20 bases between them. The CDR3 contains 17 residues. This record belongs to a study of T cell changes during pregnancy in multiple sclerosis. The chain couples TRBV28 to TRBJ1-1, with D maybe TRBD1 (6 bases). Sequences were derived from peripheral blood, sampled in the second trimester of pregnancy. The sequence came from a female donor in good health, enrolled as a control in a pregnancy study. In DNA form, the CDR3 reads TGTGCCAGCAGTGTTGAAAAGAACAGGGATGGGAACACTGAAGCTTTCTTT. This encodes CASSVEKNRDGNTEAFF.